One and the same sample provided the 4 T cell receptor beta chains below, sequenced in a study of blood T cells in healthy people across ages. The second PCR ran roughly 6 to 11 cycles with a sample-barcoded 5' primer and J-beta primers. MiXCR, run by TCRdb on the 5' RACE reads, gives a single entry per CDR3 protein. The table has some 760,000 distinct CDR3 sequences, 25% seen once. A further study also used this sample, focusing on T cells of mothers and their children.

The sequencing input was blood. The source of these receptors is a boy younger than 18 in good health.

The DNA for the CDR3 is TGTGCCAGCAGCCTCGGGACAGGGGGCAAAAGGAACACCGGGGAGCTGTTTTTT. Translated: CASSLGTGGKRNTGELFF. V is TRBV14 and J is TRBJ2-2, with TRBD1 matching 12 bases. J was trimmed by 1 base and V by 4 bases; bases with no gene match: 7. Germline CDR1 and CDR2: SGHDN and FVKESK. The CDR3 loop spans 18 amino acids.

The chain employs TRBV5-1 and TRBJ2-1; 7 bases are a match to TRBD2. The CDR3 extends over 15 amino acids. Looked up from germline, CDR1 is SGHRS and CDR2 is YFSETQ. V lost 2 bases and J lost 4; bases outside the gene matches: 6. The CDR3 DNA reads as TGCGCCAGCAGCTTTGGGGGTAGCGGGTACAATGAGCAGTTCTTC. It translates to CASSFGGSGYNEQFF.

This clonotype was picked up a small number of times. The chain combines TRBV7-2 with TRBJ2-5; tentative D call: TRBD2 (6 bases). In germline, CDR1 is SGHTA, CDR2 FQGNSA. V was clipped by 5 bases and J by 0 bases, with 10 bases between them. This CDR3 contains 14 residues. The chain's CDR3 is CASSIRTNQETQYF. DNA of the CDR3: TGTGCCAGCAGCATAAGGACTAACCAAGAGACCCAGTACTTC.

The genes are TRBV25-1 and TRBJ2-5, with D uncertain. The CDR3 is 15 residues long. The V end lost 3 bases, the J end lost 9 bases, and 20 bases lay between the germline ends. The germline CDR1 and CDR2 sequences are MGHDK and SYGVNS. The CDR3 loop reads CASSDEQISREPQYF. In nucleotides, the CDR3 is TGTGCCAGCAGTGATGAACAAATCTCAAGAGAACCCCAGTACTTC.